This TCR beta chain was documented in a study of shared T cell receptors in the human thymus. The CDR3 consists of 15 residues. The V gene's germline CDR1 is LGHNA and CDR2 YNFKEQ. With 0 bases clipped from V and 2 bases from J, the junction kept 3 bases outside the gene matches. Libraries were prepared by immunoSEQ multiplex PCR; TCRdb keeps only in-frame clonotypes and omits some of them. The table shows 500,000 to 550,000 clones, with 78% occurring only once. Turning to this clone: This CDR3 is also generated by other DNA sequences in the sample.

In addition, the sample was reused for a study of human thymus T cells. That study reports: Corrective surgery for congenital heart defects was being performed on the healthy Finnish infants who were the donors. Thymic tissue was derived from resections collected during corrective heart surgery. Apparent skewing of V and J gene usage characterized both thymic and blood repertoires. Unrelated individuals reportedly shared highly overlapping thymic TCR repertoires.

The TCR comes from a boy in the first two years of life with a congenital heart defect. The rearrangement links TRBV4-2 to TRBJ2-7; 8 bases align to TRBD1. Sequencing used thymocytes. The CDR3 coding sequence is TGTGCCAGCAGCCAAGATACAGGGGGACCCTACGAGCAGTACTTC. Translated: CASSQDTGGPYEQYF.